The 21 T cell receptor beta chains below come from one sample, sequenced in a study of CD8 T cells in Susac syndrome. With random hexamers, roughly 0.5 to 1 ug RNA was reverse transcribed. One entry per CDR3 protein, called by TCRdb with MiXCR from the immunoSEQ multiplex PCR reads. The sample gives about 300,000 distinct CDR3 sequences, around 85% of which show up once; approximately 0.2% is in the top ten. The sample comprised CD8+ T cells from PBMCs. These TCRs come from a human donor with multiple sclerosis.

The chain uses TRBV7-9 and TRBJ2-7; 9 bases match TRBD1. Germline V gene data show CDR1 as SEHNR and CDR2 as FQNEAQ (reference sequence). The CDR3 runs 15 residues. V lost 0 bases, J lost 3 bases, and 3 bases stayed unmatched. Here the CDR3 DNA reads TGTGCCAGCAGCTTAGCGCCGGGACAGGGCTACGAGCAGTACTTC. Protein: CASSLAPGQGYEQYF.

The chain couples TRBV4-3 to TRBJ2-4; 10 bases line up with TRBD2. The CDR3 loop spans 19 amino acids. The V gene's germline CDR1 is LGHNA and CDR2 YSLEER. Trimming at V came to 0 bases and at J to 5 bases, leaving 13 bases not matched to a gene. CDR3 loop: CASSQDPSLVAGGENIQYF. The CDR3 DNA follows: TGCGCCAGCAGCCAAGATCCCTCCCTCGTAGCGGGAGGCGAAAACATTCAGTACTTC.

The chain links TRBV10-3 to TRBJ2-5; D gene ambiguous. Germline CDR1 is ENHRY and CDR2 is SYGVKD. The CDR3 is 13 amino acids. V lost 2 bases and J 2 bases, leaving 6 bases between the germline ends. In DNA form, the CDR3 reads TGTGCCATCAGTGAGGTGGGACAAGAGACCCAGTACTTC. Protein: CAISEVGQETQYF.

The chain has TRBV27 and TRBJ2-7; TRBD1 matches at 9 bases. Germline V gene lookup returns CDR1 MNHEY and CDR2 SMNVEV (reference sequence). Unmatched junction bases numbered 7, after V lost 4 bases and J lost 3 bases. The CDR3 contains 15 residues. The CDR3 loop reads CASSWAGQGHYEQYF. CDR3 nucleotides: TGTGCCAGCAGTTGGGCGGGACAGGGACACTACGAGCAGTACTTC.

The chain links TRBV18 to TRBJ2-7; 8 bases line up with TRBD1. The germline CDR1 and CDR2 sequences are KGHSH and LQKENI. The CDR3 is 15 amino acids. J was trimmed by 0 bases and V by 5 bases; bases with no gene match: 6. The CDR3 loop is CASSTTGTGSYEQYF. CDR3 coding DNA: TGTGCCAGCTCAACCACCGGGACAGGCTCCTACGAGCAGTACTTC.

This chain joins TRBV4-3 and TRBJ2-1, with 9 positions matching TRBD2. With V trimmed by 0 bases and J by 4 bases, 16 bases remained unmatched. The V gene's germline CDR1 is LGHNA and CDR2 YSLEER. CDR3 length equals 20 residues. This CDR3 reads CASSQDLWLESGRTYNEQFF. In DNA form, the CDR3 reads TGCGCCAGCAGCCAAGATCTCTGGTTAGAAAGCGGGAGGACATACAATGAGCAGTTCTTC.

The chain is built from TRBV24-1 and TRBJ2-3; TRBD2 agrees at 13 bases. The germline V gene encodes CDR1 KGHDR and CDR2 SFDVKD. V lost 4 bases to trimming and J lost 0 bases; unmatched junction nucleotides: 6. The CDR3 spans 18 residues. Written as DNA, the CDR3 is TGTGCCACCAGTGACACCGGACTAGCGGGGGATAGCACAGATACGCAGTATTTT. This codes for CATSDTGLAGDSTDTQYF.

With respect to this clonotype: At one boundary the junction diverges from the germline segment, which might be a read error. The chain employs TRBV29-1 and TRBJ2-7; D may be TRBD1 (6 bases). This CDR3 has 15 amino acids. Germline-derived CDR1 and CDR2 are SQVTM and ANQGSEA. CDR3 in amino acids: CSVEDRSLSSYEQYF. The CDR3 DNA sequence: TGCAGCGTGGAAGACAGGTCCCTGAGCTCCTACGAGCAGTACTTC.

The chain is built from TRBV7-9 and TRBJ1-3; D not resolved. Germline V gene sequence: CDR1 SEHNR, CDR2 FQNEAQ (reference sequence). V dropped 5 bases and J dropped 0 bases, with 17 bases sitting between them. The CDR3 has 17 residues. CDR3 bases: TGTGCCAGCAGCACCTCCTGGACGGATAGCTCTGGAAACACCATATATTTT. The encoded protein is CASSTSWTDSSGNTIYF. The full variable domain, in which reference TRBV7-9 and TRBJ1-3 provide the parts outside the CDR3, is DTGVSQNPRHKITKRGQNVTFRCDPISEHNRLYWYRQTLGQGPEFLTYFQNEAQLEKSRLLSDRFSAERPKGSFSTLEIQRTEQGDSAMYLCASSTSWTDSSGNTIYFGEGSWLTVV.

The V gene is TRBV28, the J gene TRBJ1-2, with D unresolved. Germline V CDR1 and CDR2: MDHEN, SYDVKM. The V end lost 6 bases, the J end lost 5 bases, and 22 bases lay between the germline ends. CDR3 length: 16 residues. The CDR3 loop is CASRRSPSGIFYGYTF. The CDR3 DNA is TGTGCCAGCAGACGATCCCCGTCCGGCATCTTTTATGGCTACACCTTC.

CDR3 in amino acids: CASSGLAGGWYEQYF. CDR3 nucleotides: TGTGCCAGTTCGGGACTAGCGGGAGGGTGGTACGAGCAGTACTTC. The chain employs TRBV27 and TRBJ2-7; 16 bases fit TRBD2. With 9 bases clipped from V and 4 bases from J, the junction kept 6 bases outside the gene matches. Germline V CDR1 and CDR2: MNHEY, SMNVEV (reference sequence). The CDR3 loop spans 15 amino acids.

The V and J genes are TRBV27 and TRBJ2-1, with D possibly matching TRBD1 (6 bases). CDR1 is MNHEY, CDR2 SMNVEV, per germline (reference sequence). Trimming removed 7 bases from V and 5 bases from J, with 9 bases in between. The CDR3 runs 12 residues. The CDR3 nucleotides read TGTGCCAGCATGGGGGCTCACAATGAGCAGTTCTTC. Translating it yields CASMGAHNEQFF.

The chain couples TRBV28 to TRBJ1-1; D gene uncertain. The germline CDR1 and CDR2 sequences are MDHEN and SYDVKM. V was pared by 3 bases and J by 5 bases, with 10 bases between. CDR3 length: 13 residues. In DNA form, the CDR3 reads TGTGCCAGCAGTTTTTTTTCTGGGACTGAAGCTTTCTTT. Its translation: CASSFFSGTEAFF.

The chain recombines TRBV27 with TRBJ2-5; D is perhaps TRBD2 (6 bases). The CDR3 has 14 amino acids. Germline-derived CDR1 and CDR2 are MNHEY and SMNVEV (reference sequence). The V and J ends lost 3 bases and 4 bases respectively, with 12 bases between them. The CDR3 region is CASSFGGGIETQYF. The CDR3 bases are TGTGCCAGCAGTTTCGGGGGAGGCATAGAGACCCAGTACTTC.

The sample holds one count of this clonotype. V is TRBV12-3 or TRBV12-4 and J is TRBJ1-5, with TRBD1 identical over 10 bases. Trimming took 10 bases from V and 7 from J; bases not matched to a gene: 10. The CDR3 has 14 residues. For the CDR3, the DNA is TGTGCCACTTCGGGACAGGGGATCGGGCAGCCCCAGCATTTT. This encodes CATSGQGIGQPQHF.

This chain links TRBV7-9 with TRBJ2-7; D uncertain. CDR1 and CDR2 from the germline V gene are SEHNR and FQNEAQ (reference sequence). Deletions cut 1 base from V and 5 bases from J, with 21 bases between. The CDR3 totals 17 residues. The DNA for the CDR3 is TGTGCCAGCAGCTTAGGTGGTGCTGGACCCCTTTACCACGAGCAGTACTTC. It codes for CASSLGGAGPLYHEQYF.

The chain combines TRBV29-1 with TRBJ2-7, with 9 bases fitting TRBD2. The germline V gene encodes CDR1 SQVTM and CDR2 ANQGSEA. The CDR3 is 12 amino acids. V dropped 4 bases and J dropped 7; count of bases not matched to a gene: 5. The CDR3 DNA follows: TGCAGCGTTGGGGGACTAGCAGGGGAGCAGTACTTC. Translation: CSVGGLAGEQYF.

The sample holds a few counts of this clonotype. The chain couples TRBV13 to TRBJ2-1; D not resolved. Trimming shortened V by 3 bases and J by 4 bases, and 4 bases separated the two germline ends. Germline-derived CDR1 and CDR2 are PRHDT and FYEKMQ (reference sequence). The CDR3 has 12 residues. The CDR3 loop is CASSLRYNEQFF. The CDR3 coding sequence is TGTGCCAGCAGCTTGCGATACAATGAGCAGTTCTTC.

V gene TRBV6-1 combines with J gene TRBJ2-5; no firm D call. Germline loops: CDR1 MNHNS, CDR2 SASEGT. The germline V and J ends were trimmed by 6 bases and 4 bases, with 15 bases remaining between them. CDR3 length equals 14 residues. The DNA of the CDR3 is TGTGCCAGCAGCTTCGACTCCTTTTCAGAGACCCAGTACTTC. It yields the protein CASSFDSFSETQYF.

The chain uses TRBV2 and TRBJ2-1; TRBD2 aligns across 9 bases. The CDR3 consists of 15 residues. With V trimmed by 4 bases and J by 1 base, 2 bases remained unmatched. Germline CDR1 is SNHLY and CDR2 is FYNNEI. As DNA, the CDR3 is TGTGCCAGCAGTGGACTAGCGGTGTCCTACAATGAGCAGTTCTTC. Translated, it gives CASSGLAVSYNEQFF.

This clonotype was observed a handful of times. This chain joins TRBV6-1 and TRBJ2-3; D uncertain. Germline lookup yields CDR1 MNHNS and CDR2 SASEGT. The V end was cut by 0 bases, the J end by 4 bases, with 8 bases between. The CDR3 runs 14 residues. CDR3 coding DNA: TGTGCCAGCAGTGAAGCGGGGTTCGCAGATACGCAGTATTTT. Protein product: CASSEAGFADTQYF.